This T cell receptor (beta chain) was identified during a study of shared clonotypes between healthy human individuals. Study results and limitations: Memory subsets generally showed smaller estimated richness than naive subsets did. Rarefaction exposed incomplete sorted-subset sequencing despite large depth.

Points on this clone: Its specificity is unknown.

Everyone who donated was a Caucasian adult who lived in Nashville, Tennessee. The repertoire was sequenced with immunoSEQ multiplex PCR; TCRdb's copy has only in-frame clones and lacks some. The sample records roughly 1,100,000 clones, 70% to 80% being singletons. The CDR3 is 15 residues long. V lost 0 bases and J lost 7; bases outside the gene matches: 4. Per germline, CDR1 SGHTA and CDR2 FQGNSA. The clonotype comes from a man aged 18 to 29 in good health. The V call is TRBV7-2, the J call TRBJ2-1; 9 bases line up with TRBD2. Sequenced: memory CD4+ T cells sorted from blood. Regarding subset: CD45RA-negative fraction. The CDR3 nucleotides are TGTGCCAGCAGCTTAGCTAGCGGGAGATTTAATGAGCAGTTCTTC. It is translated as CASSLASGRFNEQFF.